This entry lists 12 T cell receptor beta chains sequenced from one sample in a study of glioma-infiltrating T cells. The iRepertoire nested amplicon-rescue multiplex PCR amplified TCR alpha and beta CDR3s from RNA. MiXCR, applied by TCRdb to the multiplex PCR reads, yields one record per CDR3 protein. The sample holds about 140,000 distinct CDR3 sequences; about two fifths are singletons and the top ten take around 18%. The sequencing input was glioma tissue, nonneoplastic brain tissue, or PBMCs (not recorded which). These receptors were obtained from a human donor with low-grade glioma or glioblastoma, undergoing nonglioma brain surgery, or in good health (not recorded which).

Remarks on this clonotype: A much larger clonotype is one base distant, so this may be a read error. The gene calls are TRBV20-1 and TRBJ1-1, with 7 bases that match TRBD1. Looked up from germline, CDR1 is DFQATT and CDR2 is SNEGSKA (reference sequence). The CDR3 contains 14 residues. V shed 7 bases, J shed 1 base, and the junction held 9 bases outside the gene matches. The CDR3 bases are TGCAGTGATAGTAACAGGGGACAGAACACTGAAGCTTTCTTT. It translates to CSDSNRGQNTEAFF.

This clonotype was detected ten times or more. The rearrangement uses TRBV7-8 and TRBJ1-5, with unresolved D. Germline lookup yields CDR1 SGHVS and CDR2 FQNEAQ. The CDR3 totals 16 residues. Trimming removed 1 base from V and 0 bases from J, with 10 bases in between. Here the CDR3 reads CASSLVRTDSNQPQHF. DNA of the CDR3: TGTGCCAGCAGCTTAGTTAGGACTGATAGCAATCAGCCCCAGCATTTT.

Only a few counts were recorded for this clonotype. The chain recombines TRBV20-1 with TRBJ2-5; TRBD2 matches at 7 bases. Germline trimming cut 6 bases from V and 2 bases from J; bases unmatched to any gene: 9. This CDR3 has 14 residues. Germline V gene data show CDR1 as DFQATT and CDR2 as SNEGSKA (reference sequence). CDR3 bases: TGCAGTGCGAGGCCGGCTAGCGGACAAGAGACCCAGTACTTC. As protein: CSARPASGQETQYF.

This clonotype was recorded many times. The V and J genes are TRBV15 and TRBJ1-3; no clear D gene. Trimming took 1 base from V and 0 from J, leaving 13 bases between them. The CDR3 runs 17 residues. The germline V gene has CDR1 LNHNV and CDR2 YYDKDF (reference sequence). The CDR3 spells CATSRGEDGHSGNTIYF. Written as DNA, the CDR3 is TGTGCCACCAGCAGAGGGGAGGACGGGCACTCTGGAAACACCATATATTTT. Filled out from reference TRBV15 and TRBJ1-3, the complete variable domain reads DAMVIQNPRYQVTQFGKPVTLSCSQTLNHNVMYWYQQKSSQAPKLLFHYYDKDFNNEADTPDNFQSRRPNTSFCFLDIRSPGLGDTAMYLCATSRGEDGHSGNTIYFGEGSWLTVV.

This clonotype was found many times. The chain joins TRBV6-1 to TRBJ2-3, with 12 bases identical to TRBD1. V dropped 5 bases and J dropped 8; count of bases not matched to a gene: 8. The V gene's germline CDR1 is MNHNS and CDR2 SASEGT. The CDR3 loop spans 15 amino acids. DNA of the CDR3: TGTGCCAGCAGTCAAGGGACAGGGGGCTCCCCTACGCAGTATTTT. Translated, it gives CASSQGTGGSPTQYF.

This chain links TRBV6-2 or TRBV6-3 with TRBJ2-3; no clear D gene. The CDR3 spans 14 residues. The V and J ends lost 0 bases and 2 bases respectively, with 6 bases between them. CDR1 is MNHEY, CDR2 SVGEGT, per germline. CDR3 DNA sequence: TGTGCCAGCAGTTACTCGAGTCACACAGATACGCAGTATTTT. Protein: CASSYSSHTDTQYF.

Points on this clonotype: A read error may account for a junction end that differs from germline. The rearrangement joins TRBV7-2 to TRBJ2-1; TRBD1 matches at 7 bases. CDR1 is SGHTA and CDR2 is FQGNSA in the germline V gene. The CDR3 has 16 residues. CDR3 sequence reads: CASSQPGTANYNEQSF. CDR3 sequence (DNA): TGCGCCAGCAGCCAACCAGGGACAGCTAATTACAATGAGCAGTCCTTC.

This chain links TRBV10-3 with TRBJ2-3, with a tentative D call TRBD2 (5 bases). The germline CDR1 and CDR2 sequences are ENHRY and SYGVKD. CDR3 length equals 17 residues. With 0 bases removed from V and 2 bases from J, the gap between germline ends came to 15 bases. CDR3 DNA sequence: TGTGCCATCAGTGAGTCGACTGGAGCGGCCCTCACAGATACGCAGTATTTT. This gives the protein CAISESTGAALTDTQYF.

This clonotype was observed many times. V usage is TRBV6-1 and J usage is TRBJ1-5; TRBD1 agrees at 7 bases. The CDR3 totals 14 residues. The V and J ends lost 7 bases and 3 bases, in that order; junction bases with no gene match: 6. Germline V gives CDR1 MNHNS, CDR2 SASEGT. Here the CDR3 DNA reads TGTGCCAGCACTCAGGGGGACATCAATCAGCCCCAGCATTTT. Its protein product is CASTQGDINQPQHF.

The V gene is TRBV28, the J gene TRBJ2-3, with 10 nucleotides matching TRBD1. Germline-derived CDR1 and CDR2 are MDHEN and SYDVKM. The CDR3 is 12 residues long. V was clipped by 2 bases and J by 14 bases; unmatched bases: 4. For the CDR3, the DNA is TGTGCCAGCAGTTTAATGGGACAGGGGCCGTATTTT. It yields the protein CASSLMGQGPYF.

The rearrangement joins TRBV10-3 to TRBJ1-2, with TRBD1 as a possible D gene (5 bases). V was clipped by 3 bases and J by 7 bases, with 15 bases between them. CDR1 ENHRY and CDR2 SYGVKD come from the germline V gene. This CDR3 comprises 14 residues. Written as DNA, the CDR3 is TGTGCCATCAGTGACCCTGGGACTGCGAGTGGCTACACCTTC. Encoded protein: CAISDPGTASGYTF.

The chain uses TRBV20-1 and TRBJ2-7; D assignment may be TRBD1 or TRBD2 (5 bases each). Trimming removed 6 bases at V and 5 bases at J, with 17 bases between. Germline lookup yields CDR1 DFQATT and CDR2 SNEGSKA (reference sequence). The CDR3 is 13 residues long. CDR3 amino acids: CSAPTRGLNEQYF. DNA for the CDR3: TGCAGTGCCCCAACACGGGGCCTGAACGAGCAGTACTTC.